This entry describes one TCR beta chain. Its target is unknown. Profiled with immunoSEQ multiplex PCR; TCRdb holds only in-frame clones, not every one. The sample shows just under 75,000 clones, 85% to 95% of them seen only once. The record originates from a study of cytomegalovirus exposure and HLA in healthy donors. Study conclusions and caveats: The study listed about 150 cytomegalovirus-associated TCR beta chains. Researchers reported that a few CMV-associated chains were confirmed in vitro as CMV antigen-specific.

Trimming took off 1 base at V and 5 bases at J, with 5 bases between the two ends. The CDR3 consists of 13 residues. Germline-derived CDR1 and CDR2 are SEHNR and FQNEAQ (reference sequence). The sequence came from a woman younger than 30 in good health and CMV-seropositive. The chain employs TRBV7-9 and TRBJ1-4; D remains unclear. The sequenced sample was PBMCs. The CDR3, as DNA: TGTGCCAGCAGCTTAGGAGGAAATGAAAAACTGTTTTTT. Translating gives CASSLGGNEKLFF. Together with reference TRBV7-9 and TRBJ1-4, the CDR3 gives the full variable domain: DTGVSQNPRHKITKRGQNVTFRCDPISEHNRLYWYRQTLGQGPEFLTYFQNEAQLEKSRLLSDRFSAERPKGSFSTLEIQRTEQGDSAMYLCASSLGGNEKLFFGSGTQLSVL.